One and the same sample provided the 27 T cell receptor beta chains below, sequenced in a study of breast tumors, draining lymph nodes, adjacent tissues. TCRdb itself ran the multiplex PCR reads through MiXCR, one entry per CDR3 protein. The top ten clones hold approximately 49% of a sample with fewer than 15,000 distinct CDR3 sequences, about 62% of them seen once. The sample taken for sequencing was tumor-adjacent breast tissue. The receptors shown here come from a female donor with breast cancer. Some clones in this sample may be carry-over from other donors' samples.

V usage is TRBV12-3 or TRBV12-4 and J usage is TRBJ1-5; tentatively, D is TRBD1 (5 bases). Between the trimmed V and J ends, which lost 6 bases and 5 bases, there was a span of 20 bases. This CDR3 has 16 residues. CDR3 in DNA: TGTGCCAGCAGACCTGGAGCTCGGGACGGATATCAGCCCCAGCATTTT. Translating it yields CASRPGARDGYQPQHF.

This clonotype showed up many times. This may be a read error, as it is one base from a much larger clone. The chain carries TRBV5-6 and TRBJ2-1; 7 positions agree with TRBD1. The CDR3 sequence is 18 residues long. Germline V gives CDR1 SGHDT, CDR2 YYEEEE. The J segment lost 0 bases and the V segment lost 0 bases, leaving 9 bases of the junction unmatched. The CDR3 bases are TGTGCCAGCAGCTTGGAGTCCCCGGCAGGGGGCTCCTACAATGAGCAGTTCTTC. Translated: CASSLESPAGGSYNEQFF.

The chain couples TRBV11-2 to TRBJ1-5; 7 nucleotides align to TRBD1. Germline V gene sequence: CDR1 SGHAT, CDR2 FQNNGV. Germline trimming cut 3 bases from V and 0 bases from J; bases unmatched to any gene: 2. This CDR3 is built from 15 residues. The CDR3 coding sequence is TGTGCCAGCAGCTTGGGGACAGATAGCAATCAGCCCCAGCATTTT. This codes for CASSLGTDSNQPQHF.

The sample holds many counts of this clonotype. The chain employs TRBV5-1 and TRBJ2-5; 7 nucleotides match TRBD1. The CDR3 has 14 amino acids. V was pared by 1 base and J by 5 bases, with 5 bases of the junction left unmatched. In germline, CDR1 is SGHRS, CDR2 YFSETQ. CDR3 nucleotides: TGCGCCAGCAGCTTGTCGACAGGGTTGGAGACCCAGTACTTC. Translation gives CASSLSTGLETQYF.

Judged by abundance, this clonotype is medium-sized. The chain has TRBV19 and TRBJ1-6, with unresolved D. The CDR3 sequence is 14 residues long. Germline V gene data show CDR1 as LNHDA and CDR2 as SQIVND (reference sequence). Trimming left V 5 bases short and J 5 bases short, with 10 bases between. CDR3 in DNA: TGTGCCAGTAGTCCCGGGAGAGATAATTCACCCCTCCACTTT. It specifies CASSPGRDNSPLHF. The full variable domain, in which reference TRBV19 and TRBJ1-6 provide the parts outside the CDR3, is DGGITQSPKYLFRKEGQNVTLSCEQNLNHDAMYWYRQDPGQGLRLIYYSQIVNDFQKGDIAEGYSVSREKKESFPLTVTSAQKNPTAFYLCASSPGRDNSPLHFGNGTRLTVT.

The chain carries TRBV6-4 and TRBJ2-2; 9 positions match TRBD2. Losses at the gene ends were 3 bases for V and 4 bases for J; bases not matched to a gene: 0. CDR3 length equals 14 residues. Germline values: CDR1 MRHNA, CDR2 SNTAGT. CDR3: CASSDSGSTGELFF. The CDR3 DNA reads TGTGCCAGCAGTGATAGCGGGAGCACCGGGGAGCTGTTTTTT.

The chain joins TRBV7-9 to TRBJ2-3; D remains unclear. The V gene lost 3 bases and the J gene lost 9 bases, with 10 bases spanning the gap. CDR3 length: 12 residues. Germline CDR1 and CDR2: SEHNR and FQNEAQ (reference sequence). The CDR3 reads CASSFDLRTQYF. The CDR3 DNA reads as TGTGCCAGCAGCTTCGACCTGCGGACGCAGTATTTT.

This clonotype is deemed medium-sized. The DNA of the CDR3 is TGTGCCATCAGTTCCAACTCAGGGGAACCGGGCCAGCCCCAGCATTTT. Residues: CAISSNSGEPGQPQHF. The V call is TRBV10-3, the J call TRBJ1-5; D perhaps matches TRBD1 (6 bases). The CDR3 has 16 amino acids. V was trimmed by 5 bases and J by 7 bases, leaving 21 bases between them. Germline V lookup: CDR1 ENHRY, CDR2 SYGVKD.

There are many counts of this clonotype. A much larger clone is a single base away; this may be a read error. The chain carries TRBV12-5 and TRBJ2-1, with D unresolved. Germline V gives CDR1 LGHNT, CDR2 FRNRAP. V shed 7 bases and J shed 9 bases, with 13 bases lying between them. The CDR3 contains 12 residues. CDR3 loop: CASASDWAEQFF. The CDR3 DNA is TGTGCTAGTGCCAGCGATTGGGCTGAGCAGTTCTTC.

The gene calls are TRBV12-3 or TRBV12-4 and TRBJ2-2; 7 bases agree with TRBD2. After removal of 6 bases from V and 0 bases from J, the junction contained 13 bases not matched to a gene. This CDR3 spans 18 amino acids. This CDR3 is CASRRKPMGGANTGELFF. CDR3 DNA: TGTGCCAGCAGACGTAAACCAATGGGGGGGGCGAACACCGGGGAGCTGTTTTTT.

The CDR3 sequence is CSASEQGMETQYF. CDR3 in DNA: TGCAGTGCTAGTGAACAGGGGATGGAGACCCAGTACTTC. The V and J genes are TRBV20-1 and TRBJ2-5, with 7 bases matching TRBD1. Trimming removed 3 bases from V and 5 bases from J; junction bases left unmatched: 6. This CDR3 region has 13 residues. The germline V gene encodes CDR1 DFQATT and CDR2 SNEGSKA (reference sequence).

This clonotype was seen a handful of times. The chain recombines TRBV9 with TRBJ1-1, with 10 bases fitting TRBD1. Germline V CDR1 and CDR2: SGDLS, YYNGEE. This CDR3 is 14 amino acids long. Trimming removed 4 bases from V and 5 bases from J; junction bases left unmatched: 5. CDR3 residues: CASSFGQGGTEAFF. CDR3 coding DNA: TGTGCCAGCAGCTTCGGACAGGGGGGGACTGAAGCTTTCTTT.

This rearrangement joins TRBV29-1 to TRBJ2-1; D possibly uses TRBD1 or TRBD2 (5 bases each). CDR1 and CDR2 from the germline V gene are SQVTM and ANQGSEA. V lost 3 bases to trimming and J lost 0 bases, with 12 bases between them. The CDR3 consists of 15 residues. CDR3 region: CSVDGTASSYNEQFF. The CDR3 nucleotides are TGCAGCGTTGATGGGACGGCGAGCTCCTACAATGAGCAGTTCTTC.

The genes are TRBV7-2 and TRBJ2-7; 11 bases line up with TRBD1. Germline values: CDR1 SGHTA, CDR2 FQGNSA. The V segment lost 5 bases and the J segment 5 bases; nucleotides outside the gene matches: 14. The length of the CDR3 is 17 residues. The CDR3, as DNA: TGTGCCAGCAGCCCCCGGGACAGGGGGACCTTGGCCCACGAGCAGTACTTC. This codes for CASSPRDRGTLAHEQYF.

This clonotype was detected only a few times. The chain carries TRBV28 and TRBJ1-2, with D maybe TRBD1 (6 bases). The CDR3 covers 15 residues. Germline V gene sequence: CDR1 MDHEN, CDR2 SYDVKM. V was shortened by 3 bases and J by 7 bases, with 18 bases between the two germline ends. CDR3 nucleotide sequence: TGTGCCAGCAGTTTGAGTTCTTGGGGAGGGGGTGGCTACACCTTC. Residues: CASSLSSWGGGGYTF.

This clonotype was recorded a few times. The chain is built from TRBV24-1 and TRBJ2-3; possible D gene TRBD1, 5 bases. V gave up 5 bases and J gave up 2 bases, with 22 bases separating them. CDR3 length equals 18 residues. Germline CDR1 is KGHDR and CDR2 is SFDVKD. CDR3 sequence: CATSVPSKGSSYTDTQYF. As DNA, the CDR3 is TGTGCCACCAGTGTCCCATCGAAGGGGTCATCTTACACAGATACGCAGTATTTT.

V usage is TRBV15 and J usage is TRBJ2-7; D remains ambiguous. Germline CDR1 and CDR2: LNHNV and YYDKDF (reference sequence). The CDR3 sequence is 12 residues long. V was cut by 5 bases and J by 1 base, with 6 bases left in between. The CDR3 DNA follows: TGTGCCACCAGCGCGGCGTCCTACGAGCAGTACTTC. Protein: CATSAASYEQYF.

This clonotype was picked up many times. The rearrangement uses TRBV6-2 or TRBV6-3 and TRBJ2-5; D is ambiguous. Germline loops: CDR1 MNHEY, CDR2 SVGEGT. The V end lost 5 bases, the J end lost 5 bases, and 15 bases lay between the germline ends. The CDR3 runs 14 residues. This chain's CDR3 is CASSQTGSGETQYF. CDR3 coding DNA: TGTGCCAGCAGTCAGACCGGGTCTGGGGAGACCCAGTACTTC.

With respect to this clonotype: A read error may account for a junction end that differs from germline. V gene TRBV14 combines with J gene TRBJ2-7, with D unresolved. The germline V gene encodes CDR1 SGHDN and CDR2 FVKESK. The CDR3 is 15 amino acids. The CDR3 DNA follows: TGCGCCAGCAGCCCTTTCGGTACTAACGAAGACGGGCCGTACTTC. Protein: CASSPFGTNEDGPYF.

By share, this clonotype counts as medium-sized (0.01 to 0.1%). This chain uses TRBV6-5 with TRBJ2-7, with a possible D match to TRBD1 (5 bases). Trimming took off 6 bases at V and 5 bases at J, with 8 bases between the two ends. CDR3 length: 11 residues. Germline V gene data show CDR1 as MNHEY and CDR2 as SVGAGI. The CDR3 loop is CASRSGNEQYF. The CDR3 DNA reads TGTGCCAGCAGGTCAGGGAACGAGCAGTACTTC.

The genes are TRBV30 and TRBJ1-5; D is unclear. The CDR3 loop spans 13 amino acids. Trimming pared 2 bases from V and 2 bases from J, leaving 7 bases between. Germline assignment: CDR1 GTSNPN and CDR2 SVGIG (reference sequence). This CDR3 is CAWSHSGNQPQHF. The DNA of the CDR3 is TGTGCCTGGAGTCACAGCGGCAATCAGCCCCAGCATTTT. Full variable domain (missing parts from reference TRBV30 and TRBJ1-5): SQTIHQWPATLVQPVGSPLSLECTVEGTSNPNLYWYRQAAGRGLQLLFYSVGIGQISSEVPQNLSASRPQDRQFILSSKKLLLSDSGFYLCAWSHSGNQPQHFGDGTRLSIL.

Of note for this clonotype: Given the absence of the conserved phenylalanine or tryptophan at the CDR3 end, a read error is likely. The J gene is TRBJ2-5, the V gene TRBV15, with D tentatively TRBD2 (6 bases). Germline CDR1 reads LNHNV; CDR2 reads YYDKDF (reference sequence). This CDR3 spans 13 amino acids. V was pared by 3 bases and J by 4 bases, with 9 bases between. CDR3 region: CATSSGRAETQYS. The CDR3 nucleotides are TGTGCCACCAGCAGCGGGAGAGCAGAGACCCAGTACTCC.

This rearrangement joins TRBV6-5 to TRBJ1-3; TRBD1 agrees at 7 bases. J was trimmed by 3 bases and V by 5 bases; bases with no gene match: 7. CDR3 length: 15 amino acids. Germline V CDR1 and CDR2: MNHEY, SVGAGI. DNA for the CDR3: TGTGCCAGCAGTCGGACAGGACGTAATGGAAACACCATATATTTT. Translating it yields CASSRTGRNGNTIYF.

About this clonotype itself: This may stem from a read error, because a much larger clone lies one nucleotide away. The chain's CDR3 is CAGRLLGVNTEAFF. The CDR3 DNA follows: TGTGCCGGCAGGTTACTGGGGGTTAACACTGAAGCTTTCTTT. This rearrangement joins TRBV6-5 to TRBJ1-1; TRBD1 is a possible D gene (5 bases). Looked up from germline, CDR1 is MNHEY and CDR2 is SVGAGI. The CDR3 runs to 14 residues.

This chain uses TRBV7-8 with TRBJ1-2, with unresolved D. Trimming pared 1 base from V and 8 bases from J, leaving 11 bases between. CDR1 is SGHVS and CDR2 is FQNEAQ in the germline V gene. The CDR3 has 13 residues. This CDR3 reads CASSLGGDRGYTF. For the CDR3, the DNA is TGTGCCAGCAGCTTAGGTGGGGATAGGGGCTACACCTTC.

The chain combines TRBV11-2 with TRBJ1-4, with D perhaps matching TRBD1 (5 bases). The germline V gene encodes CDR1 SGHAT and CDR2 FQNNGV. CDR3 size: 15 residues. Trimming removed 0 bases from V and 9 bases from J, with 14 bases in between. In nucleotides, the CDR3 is TGTGCCAGCAGCTTAGATTTTAGAAGGGGAAAAAAACTGTTTTTT. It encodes CASSLDFRRGKKLFF.

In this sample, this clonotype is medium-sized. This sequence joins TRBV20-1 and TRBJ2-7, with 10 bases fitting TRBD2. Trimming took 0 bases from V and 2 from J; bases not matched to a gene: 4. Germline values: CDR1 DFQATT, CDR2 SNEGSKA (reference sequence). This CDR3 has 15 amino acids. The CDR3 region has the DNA TGCAGTGCTAGAGATAGCGGGAGGTCGCCCTACGAGCAGTACTTC. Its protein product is CSARDSGRSPYEQYF.